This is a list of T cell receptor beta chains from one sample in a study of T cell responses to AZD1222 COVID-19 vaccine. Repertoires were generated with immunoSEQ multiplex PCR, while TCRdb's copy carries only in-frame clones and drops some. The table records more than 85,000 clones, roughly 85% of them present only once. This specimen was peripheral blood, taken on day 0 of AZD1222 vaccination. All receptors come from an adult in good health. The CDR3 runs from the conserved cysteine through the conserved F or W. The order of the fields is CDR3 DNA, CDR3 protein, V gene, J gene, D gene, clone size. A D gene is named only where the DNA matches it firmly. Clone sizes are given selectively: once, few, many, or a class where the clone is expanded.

DNA: TGTGCCAGCAGTCTGACGAGGACAGGGCCCCGAGTCGGGGGCTACACCTTC
CDR3: CASSLTRTGPRVGGYTF
V: TRBV2
J: TRBJ1-2
D: TRBD1
size: .

DNA: TGTGCCAGCAGCTTAGCCGGGGATCAGTCACCCCTCCACTTT
CDR3: CASSLAGDQSPLHF
V: TRBV7-8
J: TRBJ1-6
D: .
size: .

DNA: TGTGCCAGCATTTCGCCCCCGGGCGAGCAGTACTTC
CDR3: CASISPPGEQYF
V: TRBV28
J: TRBJ2-7
D: .
size: .

DNA: TGTGCTAGCAGCCCGAGAGGAGGGGTAGGGACCCAGTACTTC
CDR3: CASSPRGGVGTQYF
V: TRBV7-7
J: TRBJ2-5
D: .
size: .

DNA: TGTGCCAGCAGCTTAGTGATCGACAGTATTAATGAAAAACTGTTTTTT
CDR3: CASSLVIDSINEKLFF
V: TRBV7-2
J: TRBJ1-4
D: .
size: .

DNA: TGTGCCAGCAGTGCCTCTAGCGGGGGGCCCCCCTACGAGCAGTACTTC
CDR3: CASSASSGGPPYEQYF
V: TRBV27
J: TRBJ2-7
D: TRBD2
size: .

DNA: TGTGCCATCAGGGACCCTACTAGGCGGGAGGGCACCTACGAGCAGTACTTC
CDR3: CAIRDPTRREGTYEQYF
V: TRBV10-3
J: TRBJ2-7
D: TRBD2
size: .

DNA: TGCAGCGTTCCAGGGGGCGCAGCTGAAAAACTGTTTTTT
CDR3: CSVPGGAAEKLFF
V: TRBV29-1
J: TRBJ1-4
D: TRBD1
size: .

DNA: TGTGCCAGCAGTCGAGATAATGGAAACACCATATATTTT
CDR3: CASSRDNGNTIYF
V: TRBV7-3
J: TRBJ1-3
D: .
size: .

DNA: TGTGCCAGCAGCTTCTCCCCCGGGACAGGGTGGAATGAGCAGTTCTTC
CDR3: CASSFSPGTGWNEQFF
V: TRBV7-2
J: TRBJ2-1
D: TRBD1
size: once

DNA: TGCGCCAGCAGCTTGGGCTCCCAGCCCGGTGTTACCTTC
CDR3: CASSLGSQPGVTF
V: TRBV5-1
J: TRBJ1-2
D: .
size: .

DNA: TGTGCCAGCAGTCTGAACAGGGGGGTGGGAGAGACCCAGTACTTC
CDR3: CASSLNRGVGETQYF
V: TRBV27
J: TRBJ2-5
D: TRBD1
size: .

DNA: TGTGCCAGCAGCTATACCACAGGGGACCTGAACACTGAAGCTTTCTTT
CDR3: CASSYTTGDLNTEAFF
V: TRBV7-8
J: TRBJ1-1
D: TRBD1
size: .

DNA: TGCAGTGCTCAACAGGGGGATGGCTACACCTTC
CDR3: CSAQQGDGYTF
V: TRBV20-1
J: TRBJ1-2
D: TRBD1
size: .

DNA: TGTGCCAGCTCCTATTCCCGGGGTATCACGGACGAGCAGTACTTC
CDR3: CASSYSRGITDEQYF
V: TRBV18
J: TRBJ2-7
D: .
size: .

DNA: TGTGCCAGCAGTTTACGGACAGGGCTGGGGGCTTTCTTT
CDR3: CASSLRTGLGAFF
V: TRBV12-3/TRBV12-4
J: TRBJ1-1
D: TRBD1
size: .

DNA: TGTGCCAGTAGTATTCTCGAGACTGGTTTAATGAGGAACATTCAGTACTTC
CDR3: CASSILETGLMRNIQYF
V: TRBV19
J: TRBJ2-4
D: .
size: .

DNA: TGTGCCAGCAGCTTACAAGTGGGGGCCTCCTACAATGAGCAGTTCTTC
CDR3: CASSLQVGASYNEQFF
V: TRBV7-2
J: TRBJ2-1
D: .
size: .

DNA: TGTGCCAGCAGTTCCCGGACAGGGGGGAATTCACCCCTCCACTTT
CDR3: CASSSRTGGNSPLHF
V: TRBV28
J: TRBJ1-6
D: TRBD1
size: .

DNA: TGTGCCAGCAGTCTCCTCGACAGGGTAGTAGAGACCCAGTACTTC
CDR3: CASSLLDRVVETQYF
V: TRBV6-2/TRBV6-3
J: TRBJ2-5
D: TRBD1
size: .

DNA: TGTGCCAGCAGCTCCCCTGACAGCCTCTATAGCAATCAGCCCCAGCATTTT
CDR3: CASSSPDSLYSNQPQHF
V: TRBV7-2
J: TRBJ1-5
D: .
size: .

DNA: TGTGCCAGCTCATACAGGGAGGACACTGAAGCTTTCTTT
CDR3: CASSYREDTEAFF
V: TRBV18
J: TRBJ1-1
D: .
size: .

DNA: TGCAGTGCTAGTGAACAGGGGCGAAACGAAGCTTTCTTT
CDR3: CSASEQGRNEAFF
V: TRBV20-1
J: TRBJ1-1
D: TRBD1
size: .

DNA: TGTGCCAGCAGTTTAAGTGGCGGGAGCGTAAACGAGCAGTACTTC
CDR3: CASSLSGGSVNEQYF
V: TRBV28
J: TRBJ2-7
D: TRBD2
size: .

DNA: TGTGCCAGCAGCCGACTAGCGGGCCTACCCTACGAGCAGTACTTC
CDR3: CASSRLAGLPYEQYF
V: TRBV3-1/TRBV3-2
J: TRBJ2-7
D: TRBD2
size: .

DNA: TGTGCCATCAGTGGGGGCTCTGGGAGGGATTACGAGCAGTACTTC
CDR3: CAISGGSGRDYEQYF
V: TRBV10-3
J: TRBJ2-7
D: TRBD2
size: .

DNA: TGTGCCAGCAGCCAGCAACAGGGACTTGTGGCAGATACGCAGTATTTT
CDR3: CASSQQQGLVADTQYF
V: TRBV3-1/TRBV3-2
J: TRBJ2-3
D: .
size: .

DNA: TGCGCCAGCAGCTTGGGGACAGGGTGGAACACTGAAGCTTTCTTT
CDR3: CASSLGTGWNTEAFF
V: TRBV5-1
J: TRBJ1-1
D: TRBD1
size: .

DNA: TGTGCCTGGAGTTTGACAGCGAATCAGCCCCAGCATTTT
CDR3: CAWSLTANQPQHF
V: TRBV30
J: TRBJ1-5
D: .
size: .

DNA: TGCAGCCTCAGATTGGTGGGGGTTCGGCAAGAGACCCAGTACTTC
CDR3: CSLRLVGVRQETQYF
V: TRBV29-1
J: TRBJ2-5
D: .
size: .

DNA: TGTGCCAGCAGCTTCGGTCGGACTAGCGGGAACACCGGGGAGCTGTTTTTT
CDR3: CASSFGRTSGNTGELFF
V: TRBV28
J: TRBJ2-2
D: TRBD2
size: .

DNA: TGCAGCGTTGTGGAGGGTGGCACAGATACGCAGTATTTT
CDR3: CSVVEGGTDTQYF
V: TRBV29-1
J: TRBJ2-3
D: .
size: .

DNA: TGTGCCAGCAGCTTAGCGGGGGGCACCACTGAAGCTTTCTTT
CDR3: CASSLAGGTTEAFF
V: TRBV7-2
J: TRBJ1-1
D: .
size: .

DNA: TGTGCCAGCAGCCAAGTAAACAGGGAGAGCGGGGTTGCGTTCTTC
CDR3: CASSQVNRESGVAFF
V: TRBV3-1/TRBV3-2
J: TRBJ2-1
D: .
size: .

DNA: TGCGCCAGCAGCCAAGATGGGACTCGCACAGATACGCAGTATTTT
CDR3: CASSQDGTRTDTQYF
V: TRBV4-1
J: TRBJ2-3
D: .
size: once

DNA: TGTGCCAGTAGTTCAGGTGCCAGGGGAAGGGACGAGCAGTACTTC
CDR3: CASSSGARGRDEQYF
V: TRBV19
J: TRBJ2-7
D: .
size: .

DNA: TGCGCCAGCAGCGTGACTAGCGGGAGTACAGATACGCAGTATTTT
CDR3: CASSVTSGSTDTQYF
V: TRBV5-1
J: TRBJ2-3
D: TRBD2
size: .

DNA: TGTGCCAGCAGCTTCACAGAAGGCTATGGCTACACCTTC
CDR3: CASSFTEGYGYTF
V: TRBV5-4
J: TRBJ1-2
D: .
size: .

DNA: TGTGCCAGCAGTTCCGCTCCCGGGACGGGGCCCACTGAAGCTTTCTTT
CDR3: CASSSAPGTGPTEAFF
V: TRBV27
J: TRBJ1-1
D: .
size: .

DNA: TGTGCCAGTAGCCGTTCGGGACAGGCAAACAATCAGCCCCAGCATTTT
CDR3: CASSRSGQANNQPQHF
V: TRBV19
J: TRBJ1-5
D: TRBD1
size: .

DNA: TGTGCCAGCAGTTACAGTGTGCAGGGGGCGGTAGATACGCAGTATTTT
CDR3: CASSYSVQGAVDTQYF
V: TRBV6-2/TRBV6-3
J: TRBJ2-3
D: TRBD1
size: .

DNA: TGTGCCAGCAGCCAAGGACAGGTCGATCAGCCCCAGCATTTT
CDR3: CASSQGQVDQPQHF
V: TRBV4-2
J: TRBJ1-5
D: .
size: .

DNA: TGTGCCAGCTCGGGGGGGACAGGGTCGGGCTACACCTTC
CDR3: CASSGGTGSGYTF
V: TRBV7-2
J: TRBJ1-2
D: TRBD1
size: .

DNA: TGTGCCAGCAGCTCGGGACTAGCGGGGGGGCAGTACTTC
CDR3: CASSSGLAGGQYF
V: TRBV7-2
J: TRBJ2-7
D: TRBD2
size: few

DNA: TGTGCCAGCAGTTACTCGAATTTGGGCACCGGGGAGCTGTTTTTT
CDR3: CASSYSNLGTGELFF
V: TRBV6-5
J: TRBJ2-2
D: .
size: once

DNA: TGTGCCAGTACCCCCGCGACAGGGCTAGACACCGGGGAGCTGTTTTTT
CDR3: CASTPATGLDTGELFF
V: TRBV19
J: TRBJ2-2
D: TRBD1
size: once

DNA: TGTGCCAGCAGCTTGGATGGGGGCCGCGCCGAAGCTTTCTTT
CDR3: CASSLDGGRAEAFF
V: TRBV5-4
J: TRBJ1-1
D: .
size: .

DNA: TGCAGTGCTGGCATGGATACGCAGTATTTT
CDR3: CSAGMDTQYF
V: TRBV20-1
J: TRBJ2-3
D: .
size: .

DNA: TGTGCTAGCAGCCCAGCCGGATACAATGAGCAGTTCTTC
CDR3: CASSPAGYNEQFF
V: TRBV7-7
J: TRBJ2-1
D: .
size: .

DNA: TGTGCCAACACCGGGACACCACGGACCGGGGAGCTGTTTTTT
CDR3: CANTGTPRTGELFF
V: TRBV7-3
J: TRBJ2-2
D: .
size: .

DNA: TGCGCCAGCAGCCCCCGAGACAGTGGCAATCAGCCCCAGCATTTT
CDR3: CASSPRDSGNQPQHF
V: TRBV4-1
J: TRBJ1-5
D: .
size: .

DNA: TGTGCCAGCAGCAAAGGGGGGGTTCAGGAAAAACTGTTTTTT
CDR3: CASSKGGVQEKLFF
V: TRBV4-2
J: TRBJ1-4
D: .
size: .

DNA: TGTGCCAGCAGCCCGGGACTAGGCTCTGGAAACACCATATATTTT
CDR3: CASSPGLGSGNTIYF
V: TRBV7-2
J: TRBJ1-3
D: .
size: .

DNA: TGTGCCAGCAGTTTAAGTAGGGGGGGGTATGGCTACACCTTC
CDR3: CASSLSRGGYGYTF
V: TRBV28
J: TRBJ1-2
D: .
size: .

DNA: TGTGCCAGCAGCTCCCGGGACCCAGATAGAGACAATGAGCAGTTCTTC
CDR3: CASSSRDPDRDNEQFF
V: TRBV7-2
J: TRBJ2-1
D: .
size: .

DNA: TGTGCCAGCAGCTTCGACAGCCTGGGGACTGAAGCTTTCTTT
CDR3: CASSFDSLGTEAFF
V: TRBV11-3
J: TRBJ1-1
D: .
size: .